The 3 T cell receptor beta chains below come from one sample, sequenced in a study of blood T cell repertoires in COVID-19. Sequencing was performed with immunoSEQ multiplex PCR; in TCRdb, only in-frame clones are kept and a portion is missing. The table records about 200,000 clones, about 88% of them present only once. Sequenced: peripheral blood. These receptor sequences come from a man aged 55-75 years with acute or convalescent COVID-19.

The table lists this clone with a count of one. The gene calls are TRBV3-1 (or the pseudogene TRBV3-2) and TRBJ2-2, with 8 positions matching TRBD2. Looked up from germline, CDR1 is LGHDT and CDR2 is YNNKEL (reference sequence). After removal of 1 base from V and 6 bases from J, the junction contained 1 base not matched to a gene. The CDR3 consists of 14 residues. The CDR3 region has the DNA TGTGCCAGCAGCCAAGTCGGGGGGGCCGGGGAGCTGTTTTTT. Translated, it gives CASSQVGGAGELFF.

This clone occurred once. The V call is TRBV10-1, the J call TRBJ2-7, with 10 bases matching TRBD1. The CDR3 loop spans 13 amino acids. V was pared by 9 bases and J by 3 bases, with 5 bases of the junction left unmatched. The germline CDR1 and CDR2 sequences are WNHNN and SYGVQD (reference sequence). CDR3 sequence reads: CAREGTGVYEQYF. In DNA, the CDR3 is TGCGCCAGGGAAGGGACAGGGGTCTACGAGCAGTACTTC.

The J gene is TRBJ1-4, the V gene TRBV5-1; the D is unclear. This CDR3 spans 15 amino acids. CDR1 is SGHRS and CDR2 is YFSETQ in the germline V gene. Trimming shortened V by 2 bases and J by 0 bases, and 8 bases separated the two germline ends. The CDR3 sequence: CASSLATATNEKLFF. The CDR3 region has the DNA TGCGCCAGCAGCTTAGCGACGGCAACTAATGAAAAACTGTTTTTT.